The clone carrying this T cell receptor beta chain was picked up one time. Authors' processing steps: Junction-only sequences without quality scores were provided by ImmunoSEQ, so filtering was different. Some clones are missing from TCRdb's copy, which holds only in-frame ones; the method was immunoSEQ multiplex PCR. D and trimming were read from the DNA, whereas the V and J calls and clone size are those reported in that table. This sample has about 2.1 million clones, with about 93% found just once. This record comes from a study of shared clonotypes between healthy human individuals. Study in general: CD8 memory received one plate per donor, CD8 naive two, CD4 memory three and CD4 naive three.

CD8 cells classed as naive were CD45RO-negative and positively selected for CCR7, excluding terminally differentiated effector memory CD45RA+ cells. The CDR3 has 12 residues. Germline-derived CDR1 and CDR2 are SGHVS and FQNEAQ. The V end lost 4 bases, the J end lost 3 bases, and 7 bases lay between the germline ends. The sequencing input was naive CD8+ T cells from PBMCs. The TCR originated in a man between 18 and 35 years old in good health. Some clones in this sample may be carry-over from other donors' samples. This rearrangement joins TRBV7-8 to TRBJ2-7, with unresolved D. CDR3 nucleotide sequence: TGTGCCAGCAGCTCCGGCTACTACGAGCAGTACTTC. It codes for CASSSGYYEQYF.